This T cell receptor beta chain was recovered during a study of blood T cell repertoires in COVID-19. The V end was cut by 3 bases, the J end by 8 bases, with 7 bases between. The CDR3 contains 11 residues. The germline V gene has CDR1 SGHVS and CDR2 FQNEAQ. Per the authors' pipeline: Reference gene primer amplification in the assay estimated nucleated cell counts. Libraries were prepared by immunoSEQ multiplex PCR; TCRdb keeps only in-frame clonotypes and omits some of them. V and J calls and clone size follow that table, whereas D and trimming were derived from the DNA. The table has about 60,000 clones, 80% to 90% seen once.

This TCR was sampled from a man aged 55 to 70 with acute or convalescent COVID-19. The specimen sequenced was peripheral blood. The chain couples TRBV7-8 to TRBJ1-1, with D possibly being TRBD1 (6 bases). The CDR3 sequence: CASSLDREAFF. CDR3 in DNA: TGTGCCAGCAGCTTGGACAGAGAAGCTTTCTTT.